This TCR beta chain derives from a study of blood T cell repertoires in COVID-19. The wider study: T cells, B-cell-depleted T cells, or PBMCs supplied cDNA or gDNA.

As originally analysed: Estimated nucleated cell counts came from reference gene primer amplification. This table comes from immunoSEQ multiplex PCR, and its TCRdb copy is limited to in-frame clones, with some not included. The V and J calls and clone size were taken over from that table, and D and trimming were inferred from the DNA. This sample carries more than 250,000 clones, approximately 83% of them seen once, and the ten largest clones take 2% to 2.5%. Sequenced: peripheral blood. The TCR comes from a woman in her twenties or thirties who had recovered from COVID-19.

The CDR3 DNA follows: TGTGCCAGTAGTAGGGGCTCGGCGGAAGAGACCCAGTACTTC. Protein product: CASSRGSAEETQYF. V is TRBV19 and J is TRBJ2-5; the D gene is possibly TRBD1 (5 bases). The germline CDR1 and CDR2 sequences are LNHDA and SQIVND (reference sequence). Trimming pared 4 bases from V and 3 bases from J, leaving 12 bases between. The CDR3 is 14 residues long.